Presented here are 15 T cell receptor beta chains from one specimen sequenced in a study of blood T cell repertoires in COVID-19. Profiled with immunoSEQ multiplex PCR; TCRdb holds only in-frame clones, not every one. This table has roughly 220,000 clones, about 87% appearing once. Sequences were obtained from PBMCs or T cells enriched from blood (not recorded which). The receptors here all came from a woman in her 30s who had recovered from COVID-19.

The J gene is TRBJ1-3, the V gene TRBV7-3; D gene uncertain. CDR1 and CDR2 (germline): SGHTA, FQGTGA. The CDR3 runs 16 residues. Trimming removed 1 base from V and 0 bases from J, with 10 bases in between. CDR3 sequence: CASSLNEGGSGNTIYF. The DNA for the CDR3 is TGTGCCAGCAGCTTAAACGAGGGAGGCTCTGGAAACACCATATATTTT.

The V call is TRBV18, the J call TRBJ1-1; D gene unclear. The CDR3 is 15 residues long. The germline CDR1 and CDR2 sequences are KGHSH and LQKENI. Trimming left V 2 bases short and J 0 bases short, with 10 bases between. The CDR3 loop reads CASSPVYGLNTEAFF. DNA of the CDR3: TGTGCCAGCTCACCAGTATACGGTTTGAACACTGAAGCTTTCTTT. Supplemented by reference TRBV18 and TRBJ1-1, the full variable domain reads NAGVMQNPRHLVRRRGQEARLRCSPMKGHSHVYWYRQLPEEGLKFMVYLQKENIIDESGMPKERFSAEFPKEGPSILRIQQVVRGDSAAYFCASSPVYGLNTEAFFGQGTRLTVV.

The chain carries TRBV19 and TRBJ1-5; 12 nucleotides line up with TRBD1. The V gene end was trimmed by 7 bases and the J gene end by 2 bases; junction bases not matched to a gene: 9. This CDR3 spans 17 amino acids. Per germline, CDR1 LNHDA and CDR2 SQIVND (reference sequence). The CDR3 reads CASNKGQGAFGNQPQHF. DNA for the CDR3: TGTGCCAGTAATAAGGGACAGGGGGCCTTTGGCAATCAGCCCCAGCATTTT.

V gene TRBV28 combines with J gene TRBJ2-5, with D possibly being TRBD2 (6 bases). V was cut by 6 bases and J by 5 bases, with 16 bases left in between. Germline loops: CDR1 MDHEN, CDR2 SYDVKM. The CDR3 is made up of 14 amino acids. As DNA, the CDR3 is TGTGCCAGCAGCTTGCCTTGGGAGGTGGAGACCCAGTACTTC. Protein product: CASSLPWEVETQYF.

The chain has TRBV11-3 and TRBJ1-2; D gene ambiguous. The V and J ends lost 4 bases and 4 bases respectively, with 16 bases between them. CDR3 length: 15 amino acids. CDR1 and CDR2 from the germline V gene are SGHNT and YENEEA. CDR3 loop: CASSSPRIGIYGYTF. CDR3 in DNA: TGTGCCAGCAGCTCCCCCAGGATAGGTATCTATGGCTACACCTTC.

The chain couples TRBV5-1 to TRBJ1-2; no reliable D call. The CDR3 covers 13 residues. V gave up 0 bases and J gave up 7 bases, with 10 bases separating them. Germline CDR1 reads SGHRS; CDR2 reads YFSETQ. This CDR3 reads CASSLEGDSGYTF. CDR3 in DNA: TGCGCCAGCAGCTTGGAAGGAGATAGTGGCTACACCTTC.

V is TRBV7-2 and J is TRBJ2-5; TRBD2 is a possible D gene (5 bases). V dropped 3 bases and J dropped 5 bases, with 16 bases sitting between them. The germline V gene has CDR1 SGHTA and CDR2 FQGNSA. This CDR3 has 15 amino acids. The CDR3 nucleotides are TGTGCCAGCAGCTTCCGCTCCGGGGTTGCGGAGACCCAGTACTTC. Translating gives CASSFRSGVAETQYF.

This rearrangement joins TRBV14 to TRBJ2-3, with a tentative D call TRBD2 (6 bases). Per the germline V gene, CDR1 is SGHDN and CDR2 is FVKESK. The CDR3 covers 16 residues. Trimming left V 0 bases short and J 2 bases short, with 12 bases between. The CDR3 here is CASSQDLGGITDTQYF. As DNA, the CDR3 is TGTGCCAGCAGCCAAGATCTCGGGGGAATCACAGATACGCAGTATTTT.

This clone was detected a few times. V is TRBV7-6 and J is TRBJ2-7; TRBD1 might be the D (5 bases). The CDR3 sequence is 17 residues long. Germline CDR1 reads SGHVS; CDR2 reads FNYEAQ. Between the trimmed V and J ends, which lost 4 bases and 4 bases, there was a span of 23 bases. CDR3 nucleotides: TGTGCCAGCAGCTCGTCCGCCGGCATCTGGGGCCAGTACGAGCAGTACTTC. Translating it yields CASSSSAGIWGQYEQYF.

V gene TRBV4-2 combines with J gene TRBJ1-2; 7 positions match TRBD1. This CDR3 spans 14 amino acids. Germline values: CDR1 LGHNA, CDR2 YNFKEQ. V dropped 4 bases and J dropped 7; count of bases not matched to a gene: 9. The CDR3 sequence is CASSLDREGAGYTF. The CDR3 bases are TGTGCCAGCAGCCTTGACAGGGAAGGAGCTGGCTACACCTTC.

This chain uses TRBV6-5 with TRBJ2-1; unclear D gene. V lost 6 bases, J lost 0 bases, and 12 bases lay in between. Germline V gene sequence: CDR1 MNHEY, CDR2 SVGAGI. This CDR3 is built from 15 residues. Written as DNA, the CDR3 is TGTGCCAGCAGGTTAGCCGTCAGCTCCTACAATGAGCAGTTCTTC. Amino acids: CASRLAVSSYNEQFF.

The chain employs TRBV7-9 and TRBJ2-2; D possibly corresponds to TRBD2 (6 bases). The V end lost 3 bases, the J end lost 3 bases, and 11 bases lay between the germline ends. The CDR3 sequence is 15 residues long. The V gene's germline CDR1 is SEHNR and CDR2 FQNEAQ (reference sequence). CDR3 protein: CASSFEREDTGELFF. CDR3 nucleotide sequence: TGTGCCAGCAGCTTTGAAAGGGAGGACACCGGGGAGCTGTTTTTT.

The V and J genes are TRBV12-2 and TRBJ1-2. TRBV12-2 is a pseudogene segment. The CDR3 consists of 12 residues. CDR3 bases: TGTGCAAGTCGCGCGACCCAGGGAGGTCACACCTTC. Its translation is CASRATQGGHTF.

The chain links TRBV27 to TRBJ2-5, with 8 bases matching TRBD2. Germline values: CDR1 MNHEY, CDR2 SMNVEV (reference sequence). The CDR3 is 13 residues long. V shed 6 bases, J shed 5 bases, and the junction held 5 bases outside the gene matches. In nucleotides, the CDR3 is TGTGCCAGCAGGGCATCGGGGGGGGAGACCCAGTACTTC. It specifies CASRASGGETQYF.

V and J are TRBV19 and TRBJ1-2, with D perhaps matching TRBD1 (6 bases). Germline CDR1 reads LNHDA; CDR2 reads SQIVND (reference sequence). V gave up 5 bases and J gave up 8 bases, with 15 bases separating them. The CDR3 length is 13 residues. CDR3 in DNA: TGTGCCAGTAGTCTCACACTCAGGGGAGGCTACACCTTC. It codes for CASSLTLRGGYTF.